The clone carrying this T cell receptor (beta chain) was observed a handful of times. These data originate in a study of response to subunit inactivated influenza vaccine. Germline lookup yields CDR1 DFQATT and CDR2 SNEGSKA (reference sequence). The CDR3 is 13 residues long. V was shortened by 1 base and J by 3 bases, with 10 bases between the two germline ends. TCRdb passed the RT-PCR reads through MiXCR, listing each CDR3 protein once. The table has hundreds of thousands of distinct CDR3 sequences, 11% seen once; the top ten hold approximately 11%. This sample also belongs to another study, concerning T cells expressing NK-cell markers. That work adds: UMIs accompanied the 5'RACE template switching by which TCR beta cDNA was made. TCR beta repertoires came from sorted CD3+CD56+NKG2C+, CD3+CD56+NKG2C- and CD3+CD56-NKG2C+ T cells. Among the eight sequenced donors, seven tested HCMV-seropositive and one tested seronegative. Only alpha-beta TCR T cells were sorted in several experiments, using an anti-gamma-delta TCR antibody.

This specimen consisted of PBMCs from blood, obtained on the day of vaccination. The chain employs TRBV20-1 and TRBJ2-7; TRBD2 is a possible D gene (6 bases). This clonotype originated in a man aged 50-59 years who received an inactivated influenza vaccine. The CDR3 here is CSARAGLGYEQYF. The CDR3 DNA follows: TGCAGTGCTAGAGCGGGACTCGGCTACGAGCAGTACTTC.